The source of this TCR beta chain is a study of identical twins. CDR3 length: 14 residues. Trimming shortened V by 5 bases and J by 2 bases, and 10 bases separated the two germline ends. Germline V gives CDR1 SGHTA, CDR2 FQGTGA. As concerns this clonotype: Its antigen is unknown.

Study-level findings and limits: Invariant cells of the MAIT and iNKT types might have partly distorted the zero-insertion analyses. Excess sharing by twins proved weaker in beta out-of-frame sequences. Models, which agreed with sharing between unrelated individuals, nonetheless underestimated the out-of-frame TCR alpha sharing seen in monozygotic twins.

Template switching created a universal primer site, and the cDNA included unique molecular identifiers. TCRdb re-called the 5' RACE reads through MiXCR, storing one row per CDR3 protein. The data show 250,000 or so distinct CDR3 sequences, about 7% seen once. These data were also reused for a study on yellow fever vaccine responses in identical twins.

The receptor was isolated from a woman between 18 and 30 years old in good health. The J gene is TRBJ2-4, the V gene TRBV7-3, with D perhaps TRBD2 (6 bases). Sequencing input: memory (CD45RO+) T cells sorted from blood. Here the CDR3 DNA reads TGTGCCAGCAGCCATGGACTACCCAAAAACATTCAGTACTTC. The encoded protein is CASSHGLPKNIQYF.